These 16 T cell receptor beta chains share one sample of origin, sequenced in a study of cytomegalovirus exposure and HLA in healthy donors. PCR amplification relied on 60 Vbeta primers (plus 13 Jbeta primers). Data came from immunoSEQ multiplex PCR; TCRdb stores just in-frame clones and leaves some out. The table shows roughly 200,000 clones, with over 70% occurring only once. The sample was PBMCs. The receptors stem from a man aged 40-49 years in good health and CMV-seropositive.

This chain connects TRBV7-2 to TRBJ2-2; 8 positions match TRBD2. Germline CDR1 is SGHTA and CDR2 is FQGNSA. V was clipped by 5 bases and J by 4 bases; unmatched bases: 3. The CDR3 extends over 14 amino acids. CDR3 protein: CASSRTSFTGELFF. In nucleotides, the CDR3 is TGTGCCAGCAGCCGGACTAGCTTCACCGGGGAGCTGTTTTTT.

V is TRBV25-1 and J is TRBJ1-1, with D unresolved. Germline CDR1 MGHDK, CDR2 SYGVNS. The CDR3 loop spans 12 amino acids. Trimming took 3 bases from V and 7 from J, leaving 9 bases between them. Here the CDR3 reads CASSDIPGEAFF. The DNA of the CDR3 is TGTGCCAGCAGTGATATACCAGGTGAAGCTTTCTTT.

This CDR3 reads CASSIAGFKNTEAFF. The CDR3 nucleotides read TGTGCCAGTAGTATAGCAGGGTTCAAGAACACTGAAGCTTTCTTT. V is TRBV19 and J is TRBJ1-1, with TRBD1 as a possible D gene (5 bases). The CDR3 has 15 amino acids. V was shortened by 1 base and J by 1 base, with 10 bases between the two germline ends. From germline, CDR1 is LNHDA and CDR2 SQIVND (reference sequence).

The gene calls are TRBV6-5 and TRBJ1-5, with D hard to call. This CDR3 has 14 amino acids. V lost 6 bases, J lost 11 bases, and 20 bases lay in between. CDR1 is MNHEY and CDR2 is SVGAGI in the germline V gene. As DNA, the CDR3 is TGTGCCAGCAGCCCGGACTCAACAGCCGGTGCCCAGCATTTT. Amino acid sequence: CASSPDSTAGAQHF.

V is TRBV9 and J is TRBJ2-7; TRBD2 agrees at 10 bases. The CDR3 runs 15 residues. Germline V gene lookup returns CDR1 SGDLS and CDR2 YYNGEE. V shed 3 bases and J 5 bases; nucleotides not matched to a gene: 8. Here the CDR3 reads CASSGSGRARNEQYF. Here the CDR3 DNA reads TGTGCCAGCAGCGGCAGCGGGAGGGCCCGGAACGAGCAGTACTTC.

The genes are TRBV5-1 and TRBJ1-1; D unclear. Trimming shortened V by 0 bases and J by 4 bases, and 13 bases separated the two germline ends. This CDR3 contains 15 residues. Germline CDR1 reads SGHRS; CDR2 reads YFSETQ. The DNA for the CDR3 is TGCGCCAGCAGCTTGGAATTGGGCCCCAGCACTGAAGCTTTCTTT. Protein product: CASSLELGPSTEAFF.

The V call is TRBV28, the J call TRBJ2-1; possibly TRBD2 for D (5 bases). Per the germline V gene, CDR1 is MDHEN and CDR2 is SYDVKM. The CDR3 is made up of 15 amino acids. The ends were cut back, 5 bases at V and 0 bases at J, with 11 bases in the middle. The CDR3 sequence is CASSTPGSSYNEQFF. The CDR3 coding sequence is TGTGCCAGCAGTACTCCGGGAAGCTCCTACAATGAGCAGTTCTTC.

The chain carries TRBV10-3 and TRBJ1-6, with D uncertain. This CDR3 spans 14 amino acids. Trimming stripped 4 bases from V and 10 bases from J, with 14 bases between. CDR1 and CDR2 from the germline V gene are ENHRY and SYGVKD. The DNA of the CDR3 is TGTGCCATCAGTGTCAAGGCTGGAGAATCACCCCTCCACTTT. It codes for CAISVKAGESPLHF.

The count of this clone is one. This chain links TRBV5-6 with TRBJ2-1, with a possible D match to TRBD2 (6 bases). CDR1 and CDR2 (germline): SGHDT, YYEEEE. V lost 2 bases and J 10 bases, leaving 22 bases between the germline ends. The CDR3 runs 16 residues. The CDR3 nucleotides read TGTGCCAGCAGCTTACGTACGGGACGGGGGTTAGGAGAGCAGTTCTTC. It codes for CASSLRTGRGLGEQFF.

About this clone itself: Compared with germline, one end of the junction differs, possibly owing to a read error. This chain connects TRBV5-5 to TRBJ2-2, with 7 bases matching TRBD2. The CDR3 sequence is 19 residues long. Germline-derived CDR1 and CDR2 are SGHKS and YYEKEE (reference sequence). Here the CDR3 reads CASSLLLVLAGANTGKLFF. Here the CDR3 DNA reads TGTGCCAGCAGCTTGTTGCTTGTATTGGCGGGAGCGAACACCGGGAAGCTGTTTTTT.

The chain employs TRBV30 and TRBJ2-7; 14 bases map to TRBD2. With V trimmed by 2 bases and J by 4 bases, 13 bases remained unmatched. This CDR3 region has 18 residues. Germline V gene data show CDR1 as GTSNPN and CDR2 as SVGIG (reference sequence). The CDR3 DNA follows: TGTGCCTGGAGTTCTATAGGTCGGACTAGCGGGAGGTCGTACGAGCAGTACTTC. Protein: CAWSSIGRTSGRSYEQYF. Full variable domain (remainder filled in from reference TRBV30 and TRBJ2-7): SQTIHQWPATLVQPVGSPLSLECTVEGTSNPNLYWYRQAAGRGLQLLFYSVGIGQISSEVPQNLSASRPQDRQFILSSKKLLLSDSGFYLCAWSSIGRTSGRSYEQYFGPGTRLTVT.

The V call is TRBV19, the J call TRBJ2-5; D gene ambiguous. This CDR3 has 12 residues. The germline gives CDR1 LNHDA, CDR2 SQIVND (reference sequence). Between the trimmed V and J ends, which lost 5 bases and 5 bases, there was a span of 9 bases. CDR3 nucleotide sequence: TGTGCCAGTAGTTCGATGGGCGAGACCCAGTACTTC. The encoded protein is CASSSMGETQYF.

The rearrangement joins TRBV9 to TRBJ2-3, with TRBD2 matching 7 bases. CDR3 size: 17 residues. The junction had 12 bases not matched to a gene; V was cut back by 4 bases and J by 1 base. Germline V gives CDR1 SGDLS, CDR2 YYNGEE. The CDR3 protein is CASSPSPAGRGTDTQYF. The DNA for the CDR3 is TGTGCCAGCAGCCCTAGCCCAGCGGGAAGGGGCACAGATACGCAGTATTTT.

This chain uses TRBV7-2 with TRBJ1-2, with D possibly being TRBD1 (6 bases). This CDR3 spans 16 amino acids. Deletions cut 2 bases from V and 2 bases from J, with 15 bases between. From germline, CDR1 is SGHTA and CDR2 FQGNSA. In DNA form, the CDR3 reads TGTGCCAGCAGCTTAAGAGGCGCAGGGGCCAACTATGGCTACACCTTC. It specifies CASSLRGAGANYGYTF.

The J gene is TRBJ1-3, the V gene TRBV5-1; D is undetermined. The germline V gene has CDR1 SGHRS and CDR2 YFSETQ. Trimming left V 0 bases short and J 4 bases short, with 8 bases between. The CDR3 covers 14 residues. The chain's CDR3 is CASSLDQAGNTIYF. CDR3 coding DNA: TGCGCCAGCAGCTTGGATCAGGCGGGAAACACCATATATTTT.

CDR3 protein: CASSLRTGGGPTDTQYF. CDR3 in DNA: TGTGCCAGCAGCTTGAGGACAGGAGGGGGACCCACAGATACGCAGTATTTT. This chain joins TRBV7-8 and TRBJ2-3, with D maybe TRBD1 (7 bases). Between the trimmed V and J ends, which lost 3 bases and 2 bases, there was a span of 18 bases. The CDR3 spans 17 residues. Germline V gives CDR1 SGHVS, CDR2 FQNEAQ. The full variable domain, completed using reference TRBV7-8 and TRBJ2-3, is GAGVSQSPRYKVAKRGQDVALRCDPISGHVSLFWYQQALGQGPEFLTYFQNEAQLDKSGLPSDRFFAERPEGSVSTLKIQRTQQEDSAVYLCASSLRTGGGPTDTQYFGPGTRLTVL.